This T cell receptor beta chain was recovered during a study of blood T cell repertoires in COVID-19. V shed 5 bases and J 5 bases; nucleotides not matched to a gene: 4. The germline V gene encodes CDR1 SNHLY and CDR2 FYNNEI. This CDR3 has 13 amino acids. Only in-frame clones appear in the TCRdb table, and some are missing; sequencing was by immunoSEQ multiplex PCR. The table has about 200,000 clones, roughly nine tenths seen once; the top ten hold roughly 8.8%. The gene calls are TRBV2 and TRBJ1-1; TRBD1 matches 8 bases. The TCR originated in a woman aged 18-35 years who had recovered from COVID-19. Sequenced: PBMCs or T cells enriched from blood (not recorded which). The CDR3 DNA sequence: TGTGCCAGCAGTCGGACAGGGATGACTGAAGCTTTCTTT. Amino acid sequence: CASSRTGMTEAFF.